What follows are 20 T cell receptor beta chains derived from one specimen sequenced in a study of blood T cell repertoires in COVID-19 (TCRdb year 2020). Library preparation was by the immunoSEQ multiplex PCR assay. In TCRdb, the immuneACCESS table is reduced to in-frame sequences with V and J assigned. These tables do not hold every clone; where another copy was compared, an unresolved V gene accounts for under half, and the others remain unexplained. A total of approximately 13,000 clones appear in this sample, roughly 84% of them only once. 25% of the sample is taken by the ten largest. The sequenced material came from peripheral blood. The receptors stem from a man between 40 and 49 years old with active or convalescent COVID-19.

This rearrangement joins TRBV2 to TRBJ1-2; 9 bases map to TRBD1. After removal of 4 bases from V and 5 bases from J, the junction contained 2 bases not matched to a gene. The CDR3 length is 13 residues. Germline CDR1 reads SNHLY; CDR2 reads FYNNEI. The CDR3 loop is CASSGDREYGYTF. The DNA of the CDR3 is TGTGCCAGCAGTGGGGACAGGGAGTATGGCTACACCTTC.

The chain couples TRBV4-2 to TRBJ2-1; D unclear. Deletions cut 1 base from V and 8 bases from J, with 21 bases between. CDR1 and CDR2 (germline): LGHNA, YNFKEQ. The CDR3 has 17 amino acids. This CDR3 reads CASSQAPGSRGNHEQFF. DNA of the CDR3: TGTGCCAGCAGCCAAGCCCCCGGCAGCCGCGGTAACCATGAGCAGTTCTTC.

The CDR3: CASSQDVRTGANSPLHF. DNA for the CDR3: TGTGCCAGCAGCCAAGATGTGAGGACAGGGGCTAATTCACCCCTCCACTTT. The J gene is TRBJ1-6, the V gene TRBV4-2, with 9 nucleotides matching TRBD1. Looked up from germline, CDR1 is LGHNA and CDR2 is YNFKEQ. This CDR3 is 17 amino acids long. V was pared by 0 bases and J by 6 bases, with 6 bases of the junction left unmatched.

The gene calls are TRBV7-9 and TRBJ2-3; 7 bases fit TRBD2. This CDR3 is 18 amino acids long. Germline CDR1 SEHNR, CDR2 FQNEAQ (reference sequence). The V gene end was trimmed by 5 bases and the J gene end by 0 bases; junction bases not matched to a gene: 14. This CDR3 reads CASSLPPGRETSTDTQYF. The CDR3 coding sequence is TGTGCCAGCAGCCTCCCCCCGGGGAGGGAGACTAGCACAGATACGCAGTATTTT.

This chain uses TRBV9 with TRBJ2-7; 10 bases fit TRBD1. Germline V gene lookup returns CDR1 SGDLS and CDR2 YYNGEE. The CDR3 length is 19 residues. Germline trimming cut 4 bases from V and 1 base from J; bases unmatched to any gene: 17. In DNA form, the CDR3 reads TGTGCCAGCAGCATCCGACAGGGGGCGGTTCTGGCTTTTTCCTACGAGCAGTACTTC. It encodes CASSIRQGAVLAFSYEQYF.

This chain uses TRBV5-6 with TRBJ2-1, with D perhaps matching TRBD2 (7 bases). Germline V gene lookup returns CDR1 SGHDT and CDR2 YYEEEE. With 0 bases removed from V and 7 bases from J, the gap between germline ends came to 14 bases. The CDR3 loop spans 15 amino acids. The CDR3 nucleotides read TGTGCCAGCAGCTTGGGACGGGGGGCATGGAATGAGCAGTTCTTC. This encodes CASSLGRGAWNEQFF. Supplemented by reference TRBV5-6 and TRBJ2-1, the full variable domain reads DAGVTQSPTHLIKTRGQQVTLRCSPKSGHDTVSWYQQALGQGPQFIFQYYEEEERQRGNFPDRFSGHQFPNYSSELNVNALLLGDSALYLCASSLGRGAWNEQFFGPGTRLTVL.

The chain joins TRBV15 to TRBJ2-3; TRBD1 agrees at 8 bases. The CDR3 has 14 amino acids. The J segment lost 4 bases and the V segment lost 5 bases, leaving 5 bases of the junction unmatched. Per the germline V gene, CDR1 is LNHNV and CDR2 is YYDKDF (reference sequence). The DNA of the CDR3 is TGTGCCACCAGCCAAGCAGGGGGCGCAGATACGCAGTATTTT. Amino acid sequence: CATSQAGGADTQYF.

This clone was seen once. CDR3 DNA sequence: TGCGCCAGCAGCTTGAACAGTATGAACACTGAAGCTTTCTTT. Translated: CASSLNSMNTEAFF. The gene calls are TRBV5-1 and TRBJ1-1; D unresolved. V dropped 1 base and J dropped 0 bases, with 7 bases sitting between them. Germline assignment: CDR1 SGHRS and CDR2 YFSETQ. CDR3 length equals 14 residues.

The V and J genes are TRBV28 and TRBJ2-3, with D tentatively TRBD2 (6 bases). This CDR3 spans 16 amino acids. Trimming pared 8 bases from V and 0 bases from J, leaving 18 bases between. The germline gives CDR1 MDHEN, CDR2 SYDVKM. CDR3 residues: CASLSSDPTSTDTQYF. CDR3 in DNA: TGTGCCAGCCTGTCTAGCGACCCGACTAGCACAGATACGCAGTATTTT.

CDR3 nucleotide sequence: TGTGCCAGCAGCTTGACAGGCCCGAGCTCTGGAAACACCATATATTTT. It specifies CASSLTGPSSGNTIYF. The chain carries TRBV7-2 and TRBJ1-3; tentative D call: TRBD1 (6 bases). The CDR3 is made up of 16 amino acids. V lost 3 bases, J lost 0 bases, and 12 bases lay in between. The germline gives CDR1 SGHTA, CDR2 FQGNSA.

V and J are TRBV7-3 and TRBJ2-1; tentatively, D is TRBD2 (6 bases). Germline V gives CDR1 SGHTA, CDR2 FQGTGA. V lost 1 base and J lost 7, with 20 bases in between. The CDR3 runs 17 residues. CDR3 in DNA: TGTGCCAGCAGCTTAAGTTCTAGCGCGGAGCGTTGGAATGAGCAGTTCTTC. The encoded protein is CASSLSSSAERWNEQFF.

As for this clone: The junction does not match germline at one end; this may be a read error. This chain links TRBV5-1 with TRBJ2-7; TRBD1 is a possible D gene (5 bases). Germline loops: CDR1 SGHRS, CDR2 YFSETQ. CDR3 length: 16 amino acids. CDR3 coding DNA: TGCGCCAGCAGATTGGGGTTCCGACAGACCTCCTACGAGCAGTACTTC. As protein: CASRLGFRQTSYEQYF.

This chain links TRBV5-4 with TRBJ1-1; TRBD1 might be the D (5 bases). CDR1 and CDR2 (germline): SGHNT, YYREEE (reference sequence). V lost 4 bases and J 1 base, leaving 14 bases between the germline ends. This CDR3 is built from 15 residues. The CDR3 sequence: CASSPVGQGNTEAFF. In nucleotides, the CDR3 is TGTGCCAGCAGCCCGGTGGGTCAGGGGAACACTGAAGCTTTCTTT.

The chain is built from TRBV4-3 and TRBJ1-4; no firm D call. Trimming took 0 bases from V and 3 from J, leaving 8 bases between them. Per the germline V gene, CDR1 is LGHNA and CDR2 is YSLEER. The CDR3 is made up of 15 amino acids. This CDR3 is CASSQDLVANEKLFF. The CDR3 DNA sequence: TGCGCCAGCAGCCAAGATCTAGTGGCTAATGAAAAACTGTTTTTT.

CDR3 sequence reads: CASSLGTSYEQYF. CDR3 DNA sequence: TGTGCCAGCAGCTTAGGGACTAGCTACGAGCAGTACTTC. The chain joins TRBV13 to TRBJ2-7; TRBD2 might be the D (6 bases). Germline V gives CDR1 PRHDT, CDR2 FYEKMQ (reference sequence). V was shortened by 0 bases and J by 3 bases, with 6 bases between the two germline ends. The CDR3 sequence is 13 residues long.

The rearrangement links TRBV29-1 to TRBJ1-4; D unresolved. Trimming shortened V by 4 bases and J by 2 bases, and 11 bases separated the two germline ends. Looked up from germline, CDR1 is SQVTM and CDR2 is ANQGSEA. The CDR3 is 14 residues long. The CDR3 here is CSVGGYGTNEKLFF. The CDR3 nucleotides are TGCAGCGTTGGAGGGTATGGGACTAATGAAAAACTGTTTTTT.

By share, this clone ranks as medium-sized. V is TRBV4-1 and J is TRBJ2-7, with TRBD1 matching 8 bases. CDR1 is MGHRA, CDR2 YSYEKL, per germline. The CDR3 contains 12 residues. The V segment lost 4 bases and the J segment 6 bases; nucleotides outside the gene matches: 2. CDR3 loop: CASSLTGAEQYF. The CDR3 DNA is TGCGCCAGCAGCCTGACAGGGGCCGAGCAGTACTTC.

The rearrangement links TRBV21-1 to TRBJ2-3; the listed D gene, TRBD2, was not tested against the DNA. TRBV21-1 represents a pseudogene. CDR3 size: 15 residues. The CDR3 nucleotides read TGTGCCAGCAGCACCCGGGAGTTAGGCACAGATACGCAGTATTTT. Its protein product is CASSTRELGTDTQYF.

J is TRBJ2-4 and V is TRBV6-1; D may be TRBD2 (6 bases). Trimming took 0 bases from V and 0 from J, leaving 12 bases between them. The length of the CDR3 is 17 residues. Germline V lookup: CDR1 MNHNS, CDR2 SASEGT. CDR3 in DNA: TGTGCCAGCAGTGAAGCGGGACTTAGTAAAGCCAAAAACATTCAGTACTTC. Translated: CASSEAGLSKAKNIQYF.

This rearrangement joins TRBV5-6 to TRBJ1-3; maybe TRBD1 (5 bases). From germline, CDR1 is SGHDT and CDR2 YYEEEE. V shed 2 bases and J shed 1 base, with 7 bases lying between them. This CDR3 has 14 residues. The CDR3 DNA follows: TGTGCCAGCAGCTTAGGGGTTTCTGGAAACACCATATATTTT. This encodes CASSLGVSGNTIYF. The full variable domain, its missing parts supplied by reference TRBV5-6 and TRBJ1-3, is DAGVTQSPTHLIKTRGQQVTLRCSPKSGHDTVSWYQQALGQGPQFIFQYYEEEERQRGNFPDRFSGHQFPNYSSELNVNALLLGDSALYLCASSLGVSGNTIYFGEGSWLTVV.